These 23 T cell receptor beta chains originate from one sample sequenced in a study of T cell clones after liver transplantation. Profiled with immunoSEQ multiplex PCR; TCRdb holds only in-frame clones, not every one. The sample has 53,000 or so clones; 65% to 85% are singletons. Specimen: CD4+ T cells from blood, collected before liver transplant. Source of these receptors: a human donor who received a liver transplant.

The rearrangement links TRBV9 to TRBJ1-3, with D uncertain. CDR3 size: 16 residues. V was pared by 0 bases and J by 1 base, with 11 bases between. Germline lookup yields CDR1 SGDLS and CDR2 YYNGEE. Here the CDR3 DNA reads TGTGCCAGCAGCGTAGATGTGGGAGGATCTGGAAACACCATATATTTT. This codes for CASSVDVGGSGNTIYF.

This sequence joins TRBV19 and TRBJ2-7; D is perhaps TRBD1 or TRBD2 (6 bases each). This CDR3 comprises 15 residues. Looked up from germline, CDR1 is LNHDA and CDR2 is SQIVND (reference sequence). V was trimmed by 4 bases and J by 2 bases, leaving 15 bases between them. CDR3 residues: CASSTRQDYTYEQYF. As DNA, the CDR3 is TGTGCCAGTAGTACCAGACAGGACTACACCTACGAGCAGTACTTC. The complete variable domain, with remaining parts taken from reference TRBV19 and TRBJ2-7, reads DGGITQSPKYLFRKEGQNVTLSCEQNLNHDAMYWYRQDPGQGLRLIYYSQIVNDFQKGDIAEGYSVSREKKESFPLTVTSAQKNPTAFYLCASSTRQDYTYEQYFGPGTRLTVT.

The V gene is TRBV5-4, the J gene TRBJ2-1; no clear D gene. CDR1 is SGHNT and CDR2 is YYREEE in the germline V gene (reference sequence). The CDR3 sequence is 14 residues long. V was cut by 4 bases and J by 0 bases, with 8 bases left in between. The CDR3 region is CASSVRSSYNEQFF. CDR3 coding DNA: TGTGCCAGCAGCGTCAGGAGCTCCTACAATGAGCAGTTCTTC.

This sequence joins TRBV7-2 and TRBJ2-7; 11 bases agree with TRBD2. The V segment lost 5 bases and the J segment 7 bases; nucleotides outside the gene matches: 10. Germline V lookup: CDR1 SGHTA, CDR2 FQGNSA. The CDR3 loop spans 15 amino acids. The CDR3 loop is CASSGIAGGYNEQYF. In DNA form, the CDR3 reads TGTGCCAGCAGCGGAATAGCGGGAGGGTATAATGAGCAGTACTTC.

V and J are TRBV30 and TRBJ2-1, with TRBD2 identical over 8 bases. Germline V gene data show CDR1 as GTSNPN and CDR2 as SVGIG (reference sequence). The V gene end was trimmed by 4 bases and the J gene end by 1 base; junction bases not matched to a gene: 6. The CDR3 is made up of 15 amino acids. CDR3 residues: CAWTGGGRSYNEQFF. The DNA for the CDR3 is TGTGCCTGGACGGGAGGCGGGAGGTCCTACAATGAGCAGTTCTTC.

This chain uses TRBV27 with TRBJ2-2, with 7 positions matching TRBD1. This CDR3 comprises 17 residues. The germline gives CDR1 MNHEY, CDR2 SMNVEV (reference sequence). With 3 bases clipped from V and 5 bases from J, the junction kept 12 bases outside the gene matches. In nucleotides, the CDR3 is TGTGCCAGCAGTTTCAGATCGACAGGGAGAGTGACCGGGGAGCTGTTTTTT. Its protein product is CASSFRSTGRVTGELFF.

V and J are TRBV5-1 and TRBJ2-3; D remains ambiguous. The CDR3 runs to 17 residues. Germline V gene data show CDR1 as SGHRS and CDR2 as YFSETQ. Trimming removed 5 bases from V and 1 base from J, with 20 bases in between. The CDR3 bases are TGCGCCAGCAGGCCCGAGAGAAGTAGTTGGGGCACAGATACGCAGTATTTT. This sequence encodes CASRPERSSWGTDTQYF.

V and J are TRBV19 and TRBJ1-5; no firm D call. V lost 3 bases and J lost 4, with 10 bases in between. The CDR3 contains 14 residues. In germline, CDR1 is LNHDA, CDR2 SQIVND (reference sequence). This chain's CDR3 is CASSITGPNQPQHF. CDR3 in DNA: TGTGCCAGTAGTATCACCGGACCTAATCAGCCCCAGCATTTT.

V usage is TRBV5-8 and J usage is TRBJ2-2; 7 bases are a match to TRBD2. The V segment lost 1 base and the J segment 5 bases; nucleotides outside the gene matches: 11. CDR1 is SGHTS and CDR2 is YDEGEE in the germline V gene. This CDR3 comprises 17 residues. The CDR3 reads CASSLPREGRSTGELFF. The CDR3 DNA sequence: TGTGCCAGCAGCTTGCCAAGGGAGGGGCGTTCGACCGGGGAGCTGTTTTTT.

The chain employs TRBV11-2 and TRBJ1-1; a possible D gene is TRBD1 (5 bases). Per germline, CDR1 SGHAT and CDR2 FQNNGV. The CDR3 has 14 residues. Between the trimmed V and J ends, which lost 4 bases and 1 base, there was a span of 10 bases. The CDR3 is CASSSGGKNTEAFF. The CDR3, as DNA: TGTGCCAGCAGCTCGGGGGGTAAGAACACTGAAGCTTTCTTT.

The chain couples TRBV11-2 to TRBJ2-5, with D unclear. V was trimmed by 3 bases and J by 5 bases, leaving 13 bases between them. The CDR3 covers 14 residues. Germline V CDR1 and CDR2: SGHAT, FQNNGV. This CDR3 reads CASSFRSESETQYF. CDR3 coding DNA: TGTGCCAGCAGCTTTAGGTCCGAGAGTGAGACCCAGTACTTC. The full variable domain, in which reference TRBV11-2 and TRBJ2-5 provide the parts outside the CDR3, is EAGVAQSPRYKIIEKRQSVAFWCNPISGHATLYWYQQILGQGPKLLIQFQNNGVVDDSQLPKDRFSAERLKGVDSTLKIQPAKLEDSAVYLCASSFRSESETQYFGPGTRLLVL.

The chain has TRBV5-1 and TRBJ2-7; TRBD1 might be the D (5 bases). Trimming took 1 base from V and 2 from J, leaving 10 bases between them. Germline V gene lookup returns CDR1 SGHRS and CDR2 YFSETQ. This CDR3 is built from 14 residues. The CDR3: CASSLSGMPYEQYF. The CDR3 region has the DNA TGCGCCAGCAGCTTGTCAGGGATGCCCTACGAGCAGTACTTC.

The V call is TRBV18, the J call TRBJ2-1; TRBD2 matches at 13 bases. CDR3 length: 15 residues. CDR1 and CDR2 from the germline V gene are KGHSH and LQKENI. V was pared by 3 bases and J by 4 bases, with 0 bases of the junction left unmatched. As DNA, the CDR3 is TGTGCCAGCTCACCGGGACTAGCGGGATACAATGAGCAGTTCTTC. Protein sequence: CASSPGLAGYNEQFF. Full variable domain (rest looked up from reference TRBV18 and TRBJ2-1): NAGVMQNPRHLVRRRGQEARLRCSPMKGHSHVYWYRQLPEEGLKFMVYLQKENIIDESGMPKERFSAEFPKEGPSILRIQQVVRGDSAAYFCASSPGLAGYNEQFFGPGTRLTVL.

The chain has TRBV7-8 and TRBJ2-7, with 8 bases aligning to TRBD2. Germline values: CDR1 SGHVS, CDR2 FQNEAQ. V lost 5 bases, J lost 5 bases, and 14 bases stayed unmatched. This CDR3 is 16 amino acids long. The CDR3 sequence: CASSRRGSGRFDEQYF. The CDR3 region has the DNA TGTGCCAGCAGCCGGAGGGGGAGCGGGAGATTCGACGAGCAGTACTTC.

This chain links TRBV9 with TRBJ1-3; 10 nucleotides agree with TRBD1. V shed 2 bases and J 3 bases; nucleotides not matched to a gene: 5. The CDR3 length is 16 residues. In germline, CDR1 is SGDLS, CDR2 YYNGEE. This CDR3 reads CASSVWDRGGGNTIYF. In DNA, the CDR3 is TGTGCCAGCAGCGTGTGGGACAGGGGAGGTGGAAACACCATATATTTT. Full variable domain (missing parts from reference TRBV9 and TRBJ1-3): DSGVTQTPKHLITATGQRVTLRCSPRSGDLSVYWYQQSLDQGLQFLIQYYNGEERAKGNILERFSAQQFPDLHSELNLSSLELGDSALYFCASSVWDRGGGNTIYFGEGSWLTVV.

The J gene is TRBJ2-7, the V gene TRBV28, with 10 bases lining up with TRBD1. Trimming removed 1 base from V and 4 bases from J; junction bases left unmatched: 4. The CDR3 loop spans 15 amino acids. CDR1 and CDR2 (germline): MDHEN, SYDVKM. The CDR3: CASSLSGQGVYEQYF. The CDR3 DNA is TGTGCCAGCAGTTTATCTGGACAGGGGGTTTACGAGCAGTACTTC. Drawing the rest from reference TRBV28 and TRBJ2-7, the complete variable domain is DVKVTQSSRYLVKRTGEKVFLECVQDMDHENMFWYRQDPGLGLRLIYFSYDVKMKEKGDIPEGYSVSREKKERFSLILESASTNQTSMYLCASSLSGQGVYEQYFGPGTRLTVT.

The V gene is TRBV2, the J gene TRBJ2-4; 11 bases line up with TRBD2. This CDR3 spans 16 amino acids. V shed 4 bases and J 8 bases; nucleotides not matched to a gene: 10. Germline CDR1 SNHLY, CDR2 FYNNEI. Here the CDR3 DNA reads TGTGCCAGCAGTGCCGGGGGGCTAGCGGGAGGATACATTCAGTACTTC. It yields the protein CASSAGGLAGGYIQYF. Together with reference TRBV2 and TRBJ2-4, the CDR3 gives the full variable domain: EPEVTQTPSHQVTQMGQEVILRCVPISNHLYFYWYRQILGQKVEFLVSFYNNEISEKSEIFDDQFSVERPDGSNFTLKIRSTKLEDSAMYFCASSAGGLAGGYIQYFGAGTRLSVL.

This chain joins TRBV19 and TRBJ1-1; tentatively, D is TRBD1 (6 bases). Looked up from germline, CDR1 is LNHDA and CDR2 is SQIVND (reference sequence). The ends were cut back, 7 bases at V and 6 bases at J, with 9 bases in the middle. The CDR3 covers 11 residues. The CDR3 loop is CASKRGSEAFF. The CDR3 bases are TGTGCCAGTAAGAGGGGGTCTGAAGCTTTCTTT. Based on the CDR3 plus reference TRBV19 and TRBJ1-1, the full variable domain is DGGITQSPKYLFRKEGQNVTLSCEQNLNHDAMYWYRQDPGQGLRLIYYSQIVNDFQKGDIAEGYSVSREKKESFPLTVTSAQKNPTAFYLCASKRGSEAFFGQGTRLTVV.

This chain uses TRBV5-4 with TRBJ1-3; D is uncertain. CDR3 length: 17 amino acids. Germline lookup yields CDR1 SGHNT and CDR2 YYREEE (reference sequence). V lost 0 bases, J lost 0 bases, and 13 bases lay in between. CDR3 region: CASSLGRNKDSGNTIYF. The DNA for the CDR3 is TGTGCCAGCAGCTTGGGGAGGAACAAGGACTCTGGAAACACCATATATTTT.

This sequence joins TRBV7-2 and TRBJ2-7, with D perhaps TRBD1 (5 bases). The germline gives CDR1 SGHTA, CDR2 FQGNSA. CDR3 size: 13 residues. V lost 0 bases and J 7 bases, leaving 10 bases between the germline ends. As DNA, the CDR3 is TGTGCCAGCAGCTTAGCCCAGGGTGGGGAGCAGTACTTC. The encoded protein is CASSLAQGGEQYF.

By share, this clone ranks as medium-sized (0.01 to 0.1%). The chain joins TRBV6-5 to TRBJ1-5; the D is unclear. The CDR3 runs to 13 residues. In germline, CDR1 is MNHEY, CDR2 SVGAGI. Trimming took 0 bases from V and 10 from J, leaving 10 bases between them. CDR3 sequence (DNA): TGTGCCAGCAGTTACTCGACGACCGACCCCCAGCATTTT. Translated: CASSYSTTDPQHF.

The chain combines TRBV19 with TRBJ1-1; D gene uncertain. Per the germline V gene, CDR1 is LNHDA and CDR2 is SQIVND (reference sequence). V dropped 6 bases and J dropped 0 bases, with 11 bases sitting between them. This CDR3 is built from 14 residues. CDR3 sequence (DNA): TGTGCCAGTAGCATCTCAGAGCTGAACACTGAAGCTTTCTTT. This encodes CASSISELNTEAFF.

The CDR3 DNA follows: TGTGCCAGCGAGCAGGGGGCCTACAATGAGCAGTTCTTC. Protein: CASEQGAYNEQFF. V is TRBV11-1 and J is TRBJ2-1; 7 bases align to TRBD1. J lost 2 bases, V lost 8 bases, and 3 bases had no gene match. The CDR3 consists of 13 residues. CDR1 and CDR2 (germline): SGHAT, FQDESV (reference sequence).